These 24 T cell receptor beta chains share one sample of origin, sequenced in a study of Graves' ophthalmopathy and Graves' hyperthyroidism. Researchers took RNA transcripts and amplified TCR beta CDR3 regions from them. HTBI-primed RT-PCR formed the first round, and a multiplex PCR formed the second. TCRdb reanalysed the multiplex PCR reads using MiXCR and keeps one entry per CDR3 protein. Of hundreds of thousands of distinct CDR3 sequences in the sample, 22% are singletons; the top ten hold roughly 6.9%. Material for sequencing was peripheral blood. The receptors come from a woman younger than 30 with stable Graves' hyperthyroidism. Some clones in this sample may be carry-over from other donors' samples.

This clonotype appeared a few times. The CDR3 region has the DNA TGTGCCATCAGTAATCCCGGGACTAGCGGAAACATTCAGTACTTC. It translates to CAISNPGTSGNIQYF. This rearrangement joins TRBV10-3 to TRBJ2-4, with 11 bases fitting TRBD2. This CDR3 has 15 amino acids. Germline V gives CDR1 ENHRY, CDR2 SYGVKD. Trimming cost V 5 bases and J 6 bases; bases outside gene matches: 6.

The rearrangement links TRBV7-2 to TRBJ2-7, with 10 bases that match TRBD1. Germline lookup yields CDR1 SGHTA and CDR2 FQGNSA. With V trimmed by 4 bases and J by 3 bases, 6 bases remained unmatched. This CDR3 is 15 amino acids long. The DNA of the CDR3 is TGTGCCAGCAGCTCCCCGACAGGGGGCCACTACGAGCAGTACTTC. It codes for CASSSPTGGHYEQYF.

The V and J genes are TRBV12-3 or TRBV12-4 and TRBJ1-2; TRBD1 matches at 10 bases. The CDR3 covers 13 residues. Trimming cost V 7 bases and J 8 bases; bases outside gene matches: 7. CDR3 sequence: CASIGQGVYGYTF. DNA for the CDR3: TGTGCCAGCATTGGACAGGGGGTATACGGCTACACCTTC.

This clonotype was picked up many times. The rearrangement uses TRBV6-1 and TRBJ1-6; a possible D gene is TRBD1 (6 bases). V dropped 10 bases and J dropped 9 bases, with 22 bases sitting between them. Germline V gene sequence: CDR1 MNHNS, CDR2 SASEGT. This CDR3 is 15 amino acids long. As DNA, the CDR3 is TGTGCCACCCCCGGCCTACAGGGATGGAGTTCACCCCTCCACTTT. Encoded protein: CATPGLQGWSSPLHF.

This clonotype was recorded many times. The CDR3 DNA sequence: TGTGCCAGCACCAAAAGGGCGGGAACAAACTACGAGCAGTACTTC. It translates to CASTKRAGTNYEQYF. The chain employs TRBV6-2 or TRBV6-3 and TRBJ2-7, with D possibly being TRBD2 (6 bases). This CDR3 is 15 amino acids long. The ends were cut back, 7 bases at V and 3 bases at J, with 19 bases in the middle. CDR1 is MNHEY, CDR2 SVGEGT, per germline.

This clonotype was recorded many times. This chain joins TRBV20-1 and TRBJ1-2; TRBD1 agrees at 11 bases. There are 14 residues in the CDR3. Germline lookup yields CDR1 DFQATT and CDR2 SNEGSKA (reference sequence). The V and J ends lost 4 bases and 4 bases, in that order; junction bases with no gene match: 5. The DNA of the CDR3 is TGCAGTGCTACCGGGACAGGGGGTGTCTATGGCTACACCTTC. This codes for CSATGTGGVYGYTF.

V is TRBV29-1 and J is TRBJ1-1, with TRBD1 as a possible D gene (5 bases). CDR1 and CDR2 (germline): SQVTM, ANQGSEA. The length of the CDR3 is 19 residues. V lost 8 bases and J lost 0, with 31 bases in between. This chain's CDR3 is CSSIFPTGGGIVMNTEAFF. CDR3 bases: TGCAGCTCCATCTTCCCCACGGGGGGGGGGATTGTCATGAACACTGAAGCTTTCTTT.

The chain carries TRBV6-1 and TRBJ2-7, with D perhaps matching TRBD1 or TRBD2 (5 bases each). The CDR3 totals 16 residues. Trimming shortened V by 3 bases and J by 0 bases, and 15 bases separated the two germline ends. Germline CDR1 reads MNHNS; CDR2 reads SASEGT. CDR3 protein: CASSEGTGSSSYEQYF. The CDR3 nucleotides are TGTGCCAGCAGTGAGGGGACCGGGTCTAGCTCCTACGAGCAGTACTTC.

Ten or more counts support this clonotype. CDR3 amino acids: CASTRTGGGYGYTF. For the CDR3, the DNA is TGTGCCAGCACACGGACAGGGGGCGGGTATGGCTACACCTTC. The chain combines TRBV12-3 or TRBV12-4 with TRBJ1-2; 11 bases match TRBD1. The CDR3 covers 14 residues. With 7 bases clipped from V and 5 bases from J, the junction kept 6 bases outside the gene matches.

This clonotype was observed many times. The chain employs TRBV6-2 or TRBV6-3 and TRBJ1-1, with unresolved D. Germline CDR1 and CDR2: MNHEY and SVGEGT. Trimming removed 7 bases at V and 0 bases at J, with 18 bases between. The CDR3 is 16 amino acids. The CDR3 DNA sequence: TGTGCCAGCATCCGAGGGTGGGCAGCTATGAACACTGAAGCTTTCTTT. It specifies CASIRGWAAMNTEAFF.

This clonotype was counted at least ten times. The chain joins TRBV11-3 to TRBJ1-1; D possibly corresponds to TRBD1 (6 bases). Per the germline V gene, CDR1 is SGHNT and CDR2 is YENEEA. Between the trimmed V and J ends, which lost 1 base and 1 base, there was a span of 22 bases. CDR3 length equals 19 residues. The CDR3 sequence: CASSLVAGAPLVENTEAFF. The CDR3 bases are TGTGCCAGCAGCTTAGTTGCAGGGGCCCCATTAGTGGAGAACACTGAAGCTTTCTTT.

In its sample, this clonotype was seen many times. J is TRBJ1-6 and V is TRBV28; a weak D match, TRBD1 (5 bases). The germline gives CDR1 MDHEN, CDR2 SYDVKM. Between the trimmed V and J ends, which lost 6 bases and 6 bases, there was a span of 12 bases. The CDR3 totals 14 residues. The CDR3: CASSPQQGNSPLHF. CDR3 DNA: TGTGCCAGCAGCCCTCAGCAGGGTAATTCACCCCTCCACTTT.

This clonotype was found many times. This chain joins TRBV28 and TRBJ2-4; D might be TRBD1 (5 bases). Germline loops: CDR1 MDHEN, CDR2 SYDVKM. The CDR3 is 18 amino acids. V lost 5 bases and J 0 bases, leaving 20 bases between the germline ends. CDR3 coding DNA: TGTGCCAGCAGTCTTCCTGGACACAAGATTATAGCCAAAAACATTCAGTACTTC. This sequence encodes CASSLPGHKIIAKNIQYF.

This clonotype has a count of ten or more. The CDR3 is CASSSRLAGEETQYF. The CDR3, as DNA: TGTGCCAGCAGTTCACGACTAGCGGGGGAGGAGACCCAGTACTTC. The chain is built from TRBV12-3 or TRBV12-4 and TRBJ2-5; 12 bases are a match to TRBD2. The J segment lost 5 bases and the V segment lost 4 bases, leaving 5 bases of the junction unmatched. The CDR3 length is 15 residues.

The table lists this clonotype with many counts. The rearrangement links TRBV27 to TRBJ1-1, with D unresolved. CDR1 is MNHEY, CDR2 SMNVEV, per germline (reference sequence). This CDR3 has 18 residues. The V and J ends lost 1 base and 1 base respectively, with 19 bases between them. The CDR3 nucleotides are TGTGCCAGCAGTTTATACCCCACTTGGAGCCCTAGGAACACTGAAGCTTTCTTT. It translates to CASSLYPTWSPRNTEAFF.

In its sample, this clonotype was seen a few times. For the CDR3, the DNA is TGTGCCAGCAGGGCCCGGGACAGGGGGCGAGAAGCTTTCTTT. Its protein is CASRARDRGREAFF. The rearrangement uses TRBV2 and TRBJ1-1, with TRBD1 identical over 12 bases. The ends lost 6 bases at V and 8 bases at J; junction bases unmatched: 7. Germline CDR1 is SNHLY and CDR2 is FYNNEI. The CDR3 length is 14 residues.

This clonotype was seen repeatedly, ten times or more. The rearrangement joins TRBV12-5 to TRBJ2-2; 8 positions match TRBD1. Germline V gene lookup returns CDR1 LGHNT and CDR2 FRNRAP. The V segment lost 3 bases and the J segment 3 bases; nucleotides outside the gene matches: 3. The CDR3 extends over 15 amino acids. Here the CDR3 reads CASGFVTGDTGELFF. DNA for the CDR3: TGTGCTAGTGGTTTTGTGACAGGGGACACCGGGGAGCTGTTTTTT.

In the case of this clonotype: Being one base from a much bigger clone, this may be a read error. The gene calls are TRBV11-3 and TRBJ1-1, with D perhaps TRBD1 (6 bases). The CDR3 contains 13 residues. The germline CDR1 and CDR2 sequences are SGHNT and YENEEA. The CDR3 reads CASSLQGWSEALF. For the CDR3, the DNA is TGTGCCAGCAGCTTACAGGGGTGGTCTGAAGCTCTCTTT.

The table lists this clonotype with many counts. The rearrangement links TRBV6-4 to TRBJ1-1; D is possibly TRBD1 (6 bases). CDR1 MRHNA and CDR2 SNTAGT come from the germline V gene. Trimming left V 6 bases short and J 3 bases short, with 23 bases between. The CDR3 spans 17 residues. CDR3 coding DNA: TGTGCCAGCAGCCCAATCCCAGGGGCGGTGGGGGACACTGAAGCTTTCTTT. Translated: CASSPIPGAVGDTEAFF.

This rearrangement joins TRBV12-3 or TRBV12-4 to TRBJ1-2; the D is unclear. CDR3 length: 13 residues. V was trimmed by 6 bases and J by 4 bases, leaving 12 bases between them. This CDR3 is CASRSFSGYGYTF. CDR3 nucleotides: TGTGCCAGCAGATCTTTCTCGGGCTATGGCTACACCTTC.

The rearrangement links TRBV6-1 to TRBJ2-7, with TRBD1 identical over 9 bases. This CDR3 is 13 amino acids long. The J segment lost 0 bases and the V segment lost 10 bases, leaving 4 bases of the junction unmatched. Germline CDR1 and CDR2: MNHNS and SASEGT. The CDR3 DNA reads TGTGCCACAGAGACAGGGGGCTCCTACGAGCAGTACTTC. This gives the protein CATETGGSYEQYF.

This clonotype was seen repeatedly, ten times or more. V usage is TRBV6-5 and J usage is TRBJ2-2, with D uncertain. The CDR3 totals 15 residues. V was trimmed by 2 bases and J by 0 bases, leaving 7 bases between them. Germline V lookup: CDR1 MNHEY, CDR2 SVGAGI. The chain's CDR3 is CASSYETTNTGELFF. For the CDR3, the DNA is TGTGCCAGCAGTTACGAGACCACGAACACCGGGGAGCTGTTTTTT.

This clonotype was recorded at least ten times. The chain uses TRBV7-9 and TRBJ1-1; 8 bases fit TRBD1. Looked up from germline, CDR1 is SEHNR and CDR2 is FQNEAQ (reference sequence). There are 14 residues in the CDR3. Trimming cost V 6 bases and J 1 base; bases outside gene matches: 4. CDR3 sequence (DNA): TGTGCCAGCAGAAGACAGGGGTCGAACACTGAAGCTTTCTTT. Protein: CASRRQGSNTEAFF. Drawing the rest from reference TRBV7-9 and TRBJ1-1, the complete variable domain is DTGVSQNPRHKITKRGQNVTFRCDPISEHNRLYWYRQTLGQGPEFLTYFQNEAQLEKSRLLSDRFSAERPKGSFSTLEIQRTEQGDSAMYLCASRRQGSNTEAFFGQGTRLTVV.

In its sample, this clonotype was seen many times. The chain links TRBV20-1 to TRBJ2-4; possible D gene TRBD2, 6 bases. The CDR3 is made up of 17 amino acids. The germline V and J ends were trimmed by 1 base and 0 bases, with 16 bases remaining between them. Germline V gene lookup returns CDR1 DFQATT and CDR2 SNEGSKA (reference sequence). The CDR3 region has the DNA TGCAGTGCTAGAGCTAATATCCCGGGACTAGCCAAAAACATTCAGTACTTC. Encoded protein: CSARANIPGLAKNIQYF.